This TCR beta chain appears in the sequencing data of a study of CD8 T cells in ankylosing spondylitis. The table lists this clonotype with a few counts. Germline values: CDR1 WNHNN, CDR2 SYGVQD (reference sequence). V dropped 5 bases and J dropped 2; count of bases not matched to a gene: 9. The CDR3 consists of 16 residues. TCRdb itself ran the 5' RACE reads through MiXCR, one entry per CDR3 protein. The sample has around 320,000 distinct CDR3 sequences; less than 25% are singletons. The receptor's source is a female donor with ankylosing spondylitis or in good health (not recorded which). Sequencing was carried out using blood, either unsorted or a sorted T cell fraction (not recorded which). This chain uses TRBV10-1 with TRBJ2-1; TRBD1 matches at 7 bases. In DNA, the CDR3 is TGCGCCAGCAGTCCCCGGGGCAGGGGGACCTACAATGAGCAGTTCTTC. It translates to CASSPRGRGTYNEQFF.